Listed below are T cell receptor beta chains from one sample, sequenced in a study of T-cell reconstitution after alpha-beta-depleted transplantation in children. Each CDR3 protein is one row after TCRdb ran MiXCR on the PCR reads. The table has approximately 230,000 distinct CDR3 sequences, roughly 26% seen once. The sequencing here drew on PBMCs, taken before TCRalphabeta/CD19-depleted stem cell transplant. These receptors were collected from a girl aged 2-10 years with Fanconi anemia, due to receive a stem cell transplant. Each CDR3 is given with its conserved first and last residue. The D gene is left open where the match is weak. Clone sizes are given selectively: once, few, many, or a class where the clone is expanded.

size | J | V | D | DNA | CDR3
many | TRBJ1-2 | TRBV29-1 | NA | TGCAGCGTGGCGGACGGGAACTATGGCTACACCTTC | CSVADGNYGYTF
NA | TRBJ2-5 | TRBV2 | NA | TGTGCCAGCTTCGGGACTCAGTACCAAGAGACCCAGTACTTC | CASFGTQYQETQYF
many | TRBJ2-5 | TRBV29-1 | TRBD1 | TGCAGCGTTGAAGATTGGGGACAGGGTGAAGAGACCCAGTACTTC | CSVEDWGQGEETQYF
many | TRBJ2-5 | TRBV20-1 | NA | TGCAGTGCTAGTGAGGGGGAGACCCAGTACTTC | CSASEGETQYF
few | TRBJ2-7 | TRBV10-1 | NA | TGCGCCAGCAGACCCAAACAGAAAACCGCCTACGAGCAGTACTTC | CASRPKQKTAYEQYF
NA | TRBJ2-7 | TRBV2 | NA | TGTGCCGGAGAACCGGACAGTGGTCACGAGCAGTACTTC | CAGEPDSGHEQYF
many | TRBJ2-2 | TRBV6-5 | TRBD2 | TGTGCCAGCCACCCCCGTAGCGGGAGGGGTACCGGGGAGCTGTTTTTT | CASHPRSGRGTGELFF
many | TRBJ2-7 | TRBV29-1 | NA | TGCAGCGCTCGCGGGGGACAGCGAAGCTACGAGCAGTACTTC | CSARGGQRSYEQYF
NA | TRBJ2-1 | TRBV5-1 | TRBD1 | TGCGCCAGCAGCCCCTCGGGACAGGGGACGGATGAGCAGTTCTTC | CASSPSGQGTDEQFF
many | TRBJ2-1 | TRBV7-2 | TRBD2 | TGTGCCAGCAGCTTACTAGCGGCAGCCTACAATGAGCAGTTCTTC | CASSLLAAAYNEQFF
NA | TRBJ2-1 | TRBV11-3 | TRBD2 | TGTGCCAGCAGCTTCCGTGCTAGCGGGGTATACAATGAGCAGTTCTTC | CASSFRASGVYNEQFF
many | TRBJ2-7 | TRBV15 | NA | TGTGCCACCAGCAGAGGTCGGGGAATCTACGAGCAGTACTTC | CATSRGRGIYEQYF
NA | TRBJ2-1 | TRBV9 | NA | TGTGCCAGCAGGGTTCCCCGAACCTCCTCCGATGAGCAGTTCTTC | CASRVPRTSSDEQFF
many | TRBJ2-7 | TRBV24-1 | NA | TGTGCCACCAGTGAAGGGGAGGGGACACTCTACGAGCAGTACTTC | CATSEGEGTLYEQYF
few | TRBJ2-7 | TRBV5-1 | NA | TGCGCCAGCAGCTTGGACTATCCCTACGAGCAGTACTTC | CASSLDYPYEQYF
NA | TRBJ2-1 | TRBV7-9 | TRBD2 | TGTGCCAGCAGACCGCTAGCGGGACCCTACAATGAGCAGTTCTTC | CASRPLAGPYNEQFF
many | TRBJ2-7 | TRBV20-1 | NA | TGCAGTGCTAGGGGTGAGCGAGGCGGCACCTACGAGCAGTACTTC | CSARGERGGTYEQYF
NA | TRBJ2-7 | TRBV11-2 | NA | TGTGCCAGCAGCTTAGTGGCAGGCGTTACCTACGAGCAGTACTTC | CASSLVAGVTYEQYF
NA | TRBJ2-3 | TRBV5-1 | NA | TGCGCCAGCAGCTTGGGGGCAATAGATACGCAGTATTTT | CASSLGAIDTQYF
NA | TRBJ1-2 | TRBV20-1 | TRBD1 | TGCAGTGCTAGAGGGGGACAGGGGGCATTTGGCTACACCTTC | CSARGGQGAFGYTF
many | TRBJ2-3 | TRBV12-3/TRBV12-4 | NA | TGTGCCAGCAGTTTAGCGGCCCCGGGAACAGATACGCAGTATTTT | CASSLAAPGTDTQYF
NA | TRBJ1-5 | TRBV12-3/TRBV12-4 | NA | TGTGCCAGCAGTCTTGGCAGGGTTAATCAGCCCCAGCATTTT | CASSLGRVNQPQHF
NA | TRBJ1-1 | TRBV5-1 | TRBD1 | TGCGCCAGCAGCTTGGAAGGGGGCGACGAAGCTTTCTTT | CASSLEGGDEAFF
few | TRBJ2-5 | TRBV7-2 | TRBD2 | TGTGCCAGCAGCCCAGTACTAGCGGGAGAGGAGACCCAGTACTTC | CASSPVLAGEETQYF
many | TRBJ2-5 | TRBV20-1 | TRBD2 | TGCAGTGCGGAGCCGGCTAGCGGGGCATTACAAGAGACCCAGTACTTC | CSAEPASGALQETQYF
many | TRBJ1-6 | TRBV10-3 | TRBD1 | TGTGCCATCAGCATTGACAGGGTAGGCTCACCCCTCCACTTT | CAISIDRVGSPLHF
many | TRBJ2-5 | TRBV20-1 | TRBD2 | TGCAGTGCTATGACTAGCGGGCGTCAAGAGACCCAGTACTTC | CSAMTSGRQETQYF